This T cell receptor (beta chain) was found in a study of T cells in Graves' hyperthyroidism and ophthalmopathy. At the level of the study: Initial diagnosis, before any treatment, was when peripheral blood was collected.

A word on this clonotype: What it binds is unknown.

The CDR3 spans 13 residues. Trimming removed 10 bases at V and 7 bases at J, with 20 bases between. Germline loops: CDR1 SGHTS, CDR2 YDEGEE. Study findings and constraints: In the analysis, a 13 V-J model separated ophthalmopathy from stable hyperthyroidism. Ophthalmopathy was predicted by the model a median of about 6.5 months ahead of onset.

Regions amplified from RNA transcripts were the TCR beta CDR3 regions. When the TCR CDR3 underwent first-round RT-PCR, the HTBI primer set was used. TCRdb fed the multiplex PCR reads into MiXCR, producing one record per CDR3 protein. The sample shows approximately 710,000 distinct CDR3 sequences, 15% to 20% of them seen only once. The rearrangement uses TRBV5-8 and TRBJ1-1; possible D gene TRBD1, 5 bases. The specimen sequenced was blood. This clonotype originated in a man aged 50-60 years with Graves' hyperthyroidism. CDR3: CAGTPRGTDEAFF. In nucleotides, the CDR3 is TGTGCCGGCACCCCCCGTGGGACGGATGAAGCTTTCTTT.